This is a list of T cell receptor beta chains from one sample in a study of a mutant IDH1 vaccine in newly diagnosed glioma. Clones were read by immunoSEQ multiplex PCR, and TCRdb kept only the in-frame ones, dropping some. The sample consists of nearly 70,000 clones, 70% to 80% of them appearing once. The material sequenced was PBMCs, taken from a glioma patient treated with radiotherapy, temozolomide or both. These receptors came from a man aged 45-60 years with glioma. Each CDR3 is given with its conserved first and last residue. D genes are given only for firm matches. Size tells how often a clone was seen (once, few, many) or the class of an expanded clone, and some rows leave it out.

D gene,V gene,J gene,clone size,CDR3 DNA,CDR3 protein
TRBD1,TRBV9,TRBJ1-3,once,TGTGCCAGCAGCGTCCGGGACAGGGGGCTTGATCCACCATCGGTCGGAAACACCATATATTTT,CASSVRDRGLDPPSVGNTIYF
NA,TRBV9,TRBJ1-6,NA,TGTGCCAGCAGCGTAGGACAGATTAGCTCACCCCTCCACTTT,CASSVGQISSPLHF
NA,TRBV9,TRBJ1-6,NA,TGTGCCAGCAGCGTTGGGGGAGGGATCGGTTCACCCCTCCACTTT,CASSVGGGIGSPLHF
NA,TRBV7-9,TRBJ1-1,NA,TGTGCCAGCAGCTTTTTAGCCAGGGACACTGAAGCTTTCTTT,CASSFLARDTEAFF
NA,TRBV20-1,TRBJ1-2,NA,TGCGGGGGGAGTTTCTATGGCTACACCTTC,CGGSFYGYTF
TRBD1,TRBV29-1,TRBJ1-4,NA,TGCAGCGTTGGACAGGGACAAAAACTGTTTTTT,CSVGQGQKLFF
NA,TRBV28,TRBJ1-1,NA,TGTGCCAGCAGCTGGAGCACTGAAGCTTTCTTT,CASSWSTEAFF
NA,TRBV19,TRBJ1-4,NA,TGTGCCAGTAGTATTCGTGGTAATGAAAAACTGTTTTTT,CASSIRGNEKLFF
NA,TRBV6-5,TRBJ1-4,NA,TGTGCCAGCCGAGGAGGGGTTGCTAATGAAAAACTGTTTTTT,CASRGGVANEKLFF
NA,TRBV6-6,TRBJ1-2,NA,TGTGCCAGCAGTCTCCTGATTCAGCGATCTAACTATGGCTACACCTTC,CASSLLIQRSNYGYTF
TRBD1,TRBV7-8,TRBJ1-1,NA,TGTGCCAGCAGCCCTTTACAGGGGGCCTTGAACACTGAAGCTTTCTTT,CASSPLQGALNTEAFF
NA,TRBV7-2,TRBJ2-5,NA,TGTGCCAGCAGCTTAATACAGGGTAAAGAGACCCAGTACTTC,CASSLIQGKETQYF
TRBD1,TRBV5-4,TRBJ2-1,NA,TGTGCCAGCAGCTTGGGGGGACAGGCCTACAATGAGCAGTTCTTC,CASSLGGQAYNEQFF
NA,TRBV9,TRBJ2-7,NA,TGTGCCAGCAGCATTCATGTTGAGGCCAACGAGCAGTACTTC,CASSIHVEANEQYF
TRBD1,TRBV30,TRBJ1-5,NA,TGTGCCTGGGGGAGGGACAGACTTTCTGGGCCCCAGCATTTT,CAWGRDRLSGPQHF
TRBD1,TRBV25-1,TRBJ1-1,NA,TGTGCCAGCAGTGAATCGGTAACAGGGGTGCGGGAAACTGAAGCTTTCTTT,CASSESVTGVRETEAFF
NA,TRBV2,TRBJ2-5,NA,TGTGCCAGCACCGCAGGGACCCAGTACTTC,CASTAGTQYF
NA,TRBV11-3,TRBJ2-7,once,TGTGCCAGCAGCTTAGATAGGCGACAGTCCTACGAGCAGTACTTC,CASSLDRRQSYEQYF
TRBD1,TRBV9,TRBJ2-1,NA,TGTGCCAGCAGCGACCCGGGACAGGGGTTTGTTGAGCAGTTCTTC,CASSDPGQGFVEQFF
NA,TRBV14,TRBJ1-5,few,TGTGCCAGCAGCCAAGATCGAAAATGGGGGTTTCGGCCCCAGCATTTT,CASSQDRKWGFRPQHF
NA,TRBV20-1,TRBJ1-4,NA,TGCAGTGGGGACAATATGGGGAAACTGTTTTTT,CSGDNMGKLFF
NA,TRBV5-1,TRBJ2-3,NA,TGCGCCAGCAGCTTATCAGGGAAGGGCACAGATACGCAGTATTTT,CASSLSGKGTDTQYF
NA,TRBV5-4,TRBJ2-1,NA,TGTGCCAGCAGCTTGATGGAGGACGGTTACAATGAGCAGTTCTTC,CASSLMEDGYNEQFF
TRBD2,TRBV5-1,TRBJ2-7,NA,TGCGCCAGCAGCTCAGGAACTAGCGGGCCATCCTACGAGCAGTACTTC,CASSSGTSGPSYEQYF
TRBD1,TRBV7-9,TRBJ2-7,NA,TGTGCCAGCAGCTTCCGACAGGGCGCCGAGCAGTACTTC,CASSFRQGAEQYF
NA,TRBV15,TRBJ1-1,NA,TGTGCCACCAGCTCTTACCCTGAGGGAGGTAGCACTGAAGCTTTCTTT,CATSSYPEGGSTEAFF